This entry concerns a single T cell receptor beta chain. This sample is part of a study of identical twins' blood T cells. A previously described protocol, modified, built RNA-based TCR cDNA libraries. As processed by the authors: Each donor had about 95,000 to nearly 550,000 clonotypes. Using its own MiXCR run on the 5' RACE reads, TCRdb lists one record per CDR3 protein. The authors' filters were not applied to this entry. Here the sample spans a few hundred thousand distinct CDR3 sequences, roughly 28% being singletons. The V gene lost 3 bases and the J gene lost 2 bases, with 10 bases spanning the gap. Germline V gene sequence: CDR1 SEHNR, CDR2 FQNEAQ (reference sequence). This CDR3 has 15 residues. Donors were six healthy women in three monozygous twin pairs. The three twin pairs were reared together, likely meeting the same infections.

The source material was PBMCs. J is TRBJ2-2 and V is TRBV7-9; D possibly matches TRBD1 or TRBD2 (6 bases each). The TCR comes from a woman between 18 and 49 years old in good health. This CDR3 is CASSLGGLNTGELFF. The CDR3 bases are TGTGCCAGCAGCTTGGGGGGCTTAAACACCGGGGAGCTGTTTTTT.